A single sample gave rise to the 10 T cell receptor beta chains below, sequenced in a study of shared clonotypes between healthy human individuals. Data came from immunoSEQ multiplex PCR; TCRdb stores just in-frame clones and leaves some out. In the table there are 2 million to 2.5 million clones, roughly 96% of which are singletons. The sequencing input was naive CD4+ T cells sorted from blood. Specified subset: CD45RA+ positively selected. The receptors stem from a man in his late teens or twenties in good health.

The chain is built from TRBV11-2 and TRBJ2-7; 12 bases line up with TRBD1. The ends lost 5 bases at V and 7 bases at J; junction bases unmatched: 12. This CDR3 contains 16 residues. In germline, CDR1 is SGHAT, CDR2 FQNNGV. CDR3 residues: CASSRRGQGASGEQYF. CDR3 sequence (DNA): TGTGCCAGCAGCCGTAGGGGACAGGGGGCCTCGGGTGAGCAGTACTTC. Using reference TRBV11-2 and TRBJ2-7 for the parts outside the CDR3, the full variable domain is EAGVAQSPRYKIIEKRQSVAFWCNPISGHATLYWYQQILGQGPKLLIQFQNNGVVDDSQLPKDRFSAERLKGVDSTLKIQPAKLEDSAVYLCASSRRGQGASGEQYFGPGTRLTVT.

The CDR3 DNA sequence: TGTGCCAGCAGTTTAACTAGCGGGGGGGTGAAGACCCAGTACTTC. It is translated as CASSLTSGGVKTQYF. The chain links TRBV27 to TRBJ2-5, with 13 bases lining up with TRBD2. The V gene's germline CDR1 is MNHEY and CDR2 SMNVEV (reference sequence). V shed 2 bases, J shed 6 bases, and the junction held 3 bases outside the gene matches. The CDR3 extends over 15 amino acids.

The CDR3 coding sequence is TGTGCCGCCGGTAGGGGGACAAATTATAATTCACCCCTCCACTTT. Its translation: CAAGRGTNYNSPLHF. This chain connects TRBV6-5 to TRBJ1-6; D perhaps matches TRBD1 (6 bases). V was trimmed by 11 bases and J by 4 bases, leaving 18 bases between them. The CDR3 is 15 amino acids. CDR1 is MNHEY, CDR2 SVGAGI, per germline.

The V call is TRBV5-1, the J call TRBJ2-7; 10 bases are shared with TRBD2. This CDR3 is 14 amino acids long. The V gene's germline CDR1 is SGHRS and CDR2 YFSETQ. The trim removed 5 bases at V and 5 bases at J, leaving 7 bases unmatched. DNA of the CDR3: TGCGCCAGCAGGAACCTAGCGGGAGACCACGAGCAGTACTTC. Translation gives CASRNLAGDHEQYF.

The chain has TRBV19 and TRBJ1-1; D unclear. Germline CDR1 is LNHDA and CDR2 is SQIVND (reference sequence). Trimming cost V 5 bases and J 0 bases, with 13 bases left between them. The CDR3 extends over 15 amino acids. This chain's CDR3 is CASSPPGLMNTEAFF. CDR3 DNA sequence: TGTGCCAGTAGTCCGCCAGGCCTCATGAACACTGAAGCTTTCTTT.

The rearrangement uses TRBV6-1 and TRBJ1-1; TRBD1 matches 7 bases. V dropped 7 bases and J dropped 4; count of bases not matched to a gene: 9. Germline-derived CDR1 and CDR2 are MNHNS and SASEGT. There are 14 residues in the CDR3. CDR3 nucleotide sequence: TGTGCCAGCACCCGGGGACAGCCGCGCACTGAAGCTTTCTTT. Its protein product is CASTRGQPRTEAFF.

This chain connects TRBV19 to TRBJ1-3; the D is unclear. CDR1 is LNHDA and CDR2 is SQIVND in the germline V gene (reference sequence). Trimming left V 7 bases short and J 4 bases short, with 5 bases between. This CDR3 comprises 11 residues. CDR3 residues: CASTGGNTIYF. In DNA, the CDR3 is TGTGCCAGTACAGGCGGAAACACCATATATTTT.

The gene calls are TRBV27 and TRBJ1-5; D perhaps matches TRBD1 (5 bases). The length of the CDR3 is 13 residues. Per the germline V gene, CDR1 is MNHEY and CDR2 is SMNVEV (reference sequence). V lost 4 bases and J lost 7, with 11 bases in between. The CDR3 DNA sequence: TGTGCCAGCAGTTACGGGAGGGACCAGCCCCAGCATTTT. Encoded protein: CASSYGRDQPQHF.

The chain carries TRBV30 and TRBJ2-5; no definite D call. V gave up 5 bases and J gave up 4 bases, with 14 bases separating them. Looked up from germline, CDR1 is GTSNPN and CDR2 is SVGIG (reference sequence). The CDR3 is made up of 13 amino acids. CDR3 in amino acids: CAWRRWVGETQYF. CDR3 DNA: TGTGCCTGGCGCCGGTGGGTTGGAGAGACCCAGTACTTC.

The genes are TRBV7-6 and TRBJ2-2; D gene uncertain. The V end lost 1 base, the J end lost 3 bases, and 9 bases lay between the germline ends. Germline V gene data show CDR1 as SGHVS and CDR2 as FNYEAQ. The CDR3 extends over 15 amino acids. CDR3 sequence: CASSLGGKDTGELFF. The CDR3 bases are TGTGCCAGCAGCTTAGGGGGTAAAGACACCGGGGAGCTGTTTTTT.